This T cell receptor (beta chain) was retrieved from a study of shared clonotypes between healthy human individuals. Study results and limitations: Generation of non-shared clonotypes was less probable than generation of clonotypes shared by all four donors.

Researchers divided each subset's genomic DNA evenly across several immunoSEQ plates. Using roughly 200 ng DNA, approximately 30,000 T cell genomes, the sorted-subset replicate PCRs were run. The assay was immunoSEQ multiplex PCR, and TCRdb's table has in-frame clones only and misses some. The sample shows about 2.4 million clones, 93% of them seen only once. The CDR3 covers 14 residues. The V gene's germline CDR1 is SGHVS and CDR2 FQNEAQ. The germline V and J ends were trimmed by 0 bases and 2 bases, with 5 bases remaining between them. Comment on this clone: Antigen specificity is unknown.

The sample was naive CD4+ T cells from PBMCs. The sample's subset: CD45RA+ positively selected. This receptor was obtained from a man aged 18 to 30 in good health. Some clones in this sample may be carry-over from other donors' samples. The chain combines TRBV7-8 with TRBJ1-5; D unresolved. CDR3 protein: CASSLAMGNQPQHF. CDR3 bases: TGTGCCAGCAGCTTAGCGATGGGCAATCAGCCCCAGCATTTT.